The 27 T cell receptor beta chains below were found in one sample sequenced in a study of T cell responses to AZD1222 COVID-19 vaccine. Clones were read by immunoSEQ multiplex PCR, and TCRdb kept only the in-frame ones, dropping some. The table has 100,000 to 140,000 clones, approximately 90% seen once; the top ten hold roughly 5%. The sample was peripheral blood, taken 28 days after the second AZD1222 dose. The origin of the receptors is an adult who received the AZD1222 COVID-19 vaccine.

The rearrangement uses TRBV2 and TRBJ1-2; D remains unclear. The CDR3 length is 14 residues. The ends were cut back, 7 bases at V and 4 bases at J, with 16 bases in the middle. Per germline, CDR1 SNHLY and CDR2 FYNNEI. CDR3 sequence reads: CASTLMGRGYGYTF. As DNA, the CDR3 is TGTGCCAGCACCCTTATGGGTCGGGGCTATGGCTACACCTTC.

This rearrangement joins TRBV28 to TRBJ1-2; tentatively, D is TRBD1 (5 bases). The CDR3 length is 16 residues. Trimming took off 7 bases at V and 5 bases at J, with 23 bases between the two ends. Germline CDR1 and CDR2: MDHEN and SYDVKM. DNA of the CDR3: TGTGCCAGCAAGCGGGGTGACAGCCCGGCAGTGTATGGCTACACCTTC. This codes for CASKRGDSPAVYGYTF.

This chain joins TRBV30 and TRBJ1-6, with unresolved D. Per the germline V gene, CDR1 is GTSNPN and CDR2 is SVGIG (reference sequence). V lost 1 base, J lost 8 bases, and 9 bases lay in between. The CDR3 length is 13 residues. The CDR3, as DNA: TGTGCCTGGAGTGCGGGGAGGGATTCACCCCTCCACTTT. It specifies CAWSAGRDSPLHF. Based on the CDR3 plus reference TRBV30 and TRBJ1-6, the full variable domain is SQTIHQWPATLVQPVGSPLSLECTVEGTSNPNLYWYRQAAGRGLQLLFYSVGIGQISSEVPQNLSASRPQDRQFILSSKKLLLSDSGFYLCAWSAGRDSPLHFGNGTRLTVT.

The V and J genes are TRBV27 and TRBJ2-1; TRBD2 might be the D (5 bases). CDR1 is MNHEY and CDR2 is SMNVEV in the germline V gene (reference sequence). The length of the CDR3 is 17 residues. V was cut by 5 bases and J by 0 bases, with 17 bases left in between. The CDR3 loop reads CASSPSARGSSYNEQFF. The CDR3 DNA reads TGTGCCAGCAGTCCGTCCGCTCGGGGTAGCTCCTACAATGAGCAGTTCTTC.

The gene calls are TRBV15 and TRBJ2-1; D may be TRBD1 or TRBD2 (5 bases each). With 6 bases removed from V and 4 bases from J, the gap between germline ends came to 13 bases. The CDR3 loop spans 14 amino acids. Germline CDR1 and CDR2: LNHNV and YYDKDF (reference sequence). CDR3 nucleotides: TGTGCCACCAGTACCGGGACCGCTTACAATGAGCAGTTCTTC. Amino acids: CATSTGTAYNEQFF.

This chain uses TRBV28 with TRBJ2-7; 9 bases fit TRBD1. Germline values: CDR1 MDHEN, CDR2 SYDVKM. Losses at the gene ends were 7 bases for V and 2 bases for J; bases not matched to a gene: 6. The CDR3 covers 14 residues. CDR3 residues: CASTRQGVPYEQYF. The CDR3 DNA sequence: TGTGCCAGCACCCGACAGGGGGTACCCTACGAGCAGTACTTC. The complete variable domain, with remaining parts taken from reference TRBV28 and TRBJ2-7, reads DVKVTQSSRYLVKRTGEKVFLECVQDMDHENMFWYRQDPGLGLRLIYFSYDVKMKEKGDIPEGYSVSREKKERFSLILESASTNQTSMYLCASTRQGVPYEQYFGPGTRLTVT.

The V gene is TRBV28, the J gene TRBJ1-3, with a tentative D call TRBD1 (5 bases). V dropped 5 bases and J dropped 0 bases, with 11 bases sitting between them. The CDR3 sequence is 15 residues long. Germline values: CDR1 MDHEN, CDR2 SYDVKM. In nucleotides, the CDR3 is TGTGCCAGCAGTGTTACAGGTCCCTCTGGAAACACCATATATTTT. Encoded protein: CASSVTGPSGNTIYF.

V is TRBV4-1 and J is TRBJ1-1, with 8 bases aligning to TRBD1. The junction had 20 bases not matched to a gene; V was cut back by 3 bases and J by 5 bases. Germline values: CDR1 MGHRA, CDR2 YSYEKL. This CDR3 spans 19 amino acids. For the CDR3, the DNA is TGCGCCAGCAGCCATCCCTGGGGCAGGGGGCTAGATGATGGGACTGAAGCTTTCTTT. It specifies CASSHPWGRGLDDGTEAFF.

V usage is TRBV5-4 and J usage is TRBJ2-5; D possibly matches TRBD1 or TRBD2 (6 bases each). This CDR3 comprises 15 residues. V was trimmed by 3 bases and J by 4 bases, leaving 16 bases between them. CDR1 is SGHNT and CDR2 is YYREEE in the germline V gene (reference sequence). CDR3 nucleotides: TGTGCCAGCAGCTGGGGATGGGGGGCAGGAGAGACCCAGTACTTC. It encodes CASSWGWGAGETQYF.

This chain uses TRBV3-1 (or the pseudogene TRBV3-2) with TRBJ2-7, with 8 bases matching TRBD1. The germline V gene has CDR1 LGHDT and CDR2 YNNKEL (reference sequence). CDR3 length equals 16 residues. Germline trimming cut 6 bases from V and 2 bases from J; bases unmatched to any gene: 12. The CDR3 sequence is CASSPGQGRATYEQYF. The CDR3, as DNA: TGTGCCAGCAGTCCCGGACAGGGTCGGGCAACCTACGAGCAGTACTTC.

This sequence joins TRBV19 and TRBJ2-7; D tentatively reads TRBD1 or TRBD2 (6 bases each). Trimming removed 5 bases from V and 6 bases from J, with 17 bases in between. CDR1 is LNHDA, CDR2 SQIVND, per germline (reference sequence). The length of the CDR3 is 14 residues. CDR3 residues: CASSPRSWGAEQYF. In DNA, the CDR3 is TGTGCCAGTAGTCCCCGGAGTTGGGGGGCCGAGCAGTACTTC.

The genes are TRBV10-3 and TRBJ1-6; 9 nucleotides align to TRBD1. This CDR3 is 14 amino acids long. Looked up from germline, CDR1 is ENHRY and CDR2 is SYGVKD. V shed 7 bases and J 7 bases; nucleotides not matched to a gene: 5. CDR3 in amino acids: CAITPGQGNSPLHF. DNA for the CDR3: TGTGCCATCACCCCCGGACAGGGGAATTCACCCCTCCACTTT.

This clone was seen once. The chain combines TRBV7-9 with TRBJ2-1, with D possibly being TRBD2 (6 bases). The CDR3 covers 15 residues. V was cut by 2 bases and J by 6 bases, with 14 bases left in between. Germline CDR1 SEHNR, CDR2 FQNEAQ (reference sequence). This chain's CDR3 is CASSLSTSIGNEQFF. The CDR3 nucleotides are TGTGCCAGCAGCTTAAGTACTAGCATTGGCAATGAGCAGTTCTTC.

The gene calls are TRBV30 and TRBJ1-2; TRBD1 matches 8 bases. This CDR3 has 13 residues. Per germline, CDR1 GTSNPN and CDR2 SVGIG (reference sequence). V lost 5 bases to trimming and J lost 8 bases; unmatched junction nucleotides: 10. CDR3: CAWGQGGARGYTF. CDR3 in DNA: TGTGCCTGGGGACAGGGCGGGGCGAGGGGCTACACCTTC.

CDR3 residues: CASSYSNTRPWETQYF. CDR3 nucleotide sequence: TGTGCCAGCAGTTACTCCAACACCCGTCCCTGGGAGACCCAGTACTTC. This chain connects TRBV6-5 to TRBJ2-5; no clear D gene. V lost 0 bases and J 5 bases, leaving 16 bases between the germline ends. The length of the CDR3 is 16 residues. Germline V CDR1 and CDR2: MNHEY, SVGAGI.

This clone has only a few counts. The CDR3 DNA follows: TGTGCCAGCAGTGAAGCTGTGGTAGCGGCAACCTACGAGCAGTACTTC. This sequence encodes CASSEAVVAATYEQYF. V gene TRBV2 combines with J gene TRBJ2-7; D may be TRBD2 (6 bases). V gave up 0 bases and J gave up 2 bases, with 14 bases separating them. CDR3 length equals 16 residues. The germline V gene has CDR1 SNHLY and CDR2 FYNNEI.

V usage is TRBV4-2 and J usage is TRBJ1-4; D is perhaps TRBD1 (5 bases). V shed 4 bases and J shed 3 bases, with 15 bases lying between them. Germline loops: CDR1 LGHNA, CDR2 YNFKEQ. This CDR3 is built from 16 residues. Here the CDR3 reads CASSRREGQSNEKLFF. The CDR3, as DNA: TGTGCCAGCAGCCGTCGTGAGGGGCAGTCTAATGAAAAACTGTTTTTT.

V is TRBV5-4 and J is TRBJ2-3; no definite D call. This CDR3 region has 12 residues. Per the germline V gene, CDR1 is SGHNT and CDR2 is YYREEE (reference sequence). V was pared by 10 bases and J by 3 bases, with 12 bases between. The CDR3 DNA sequence: TGTGCCGCTGGGAACGGGACAGATACGCAGTATTTT. Translating gives CAAGNGTDTQYF.

This sequence joins TRBV6-6 and TRBJ1-5, with 12 bases matching TRBD1. The J segment lost 6 bases and the V segment lost 5 bases, leaving 11 bases of the junction unmatched. The germline V gene has CDR1 MNHNY and CDR2 SVGAGI (reference sequence). This CDR3 is built from 17 residues. The CDR3 spells CASSPRGGQGAIQPQHF. The CDR3 DNA reads as TGTGCCAGCAGTCCCCGGGGGGGACAGGGGGCGATTCAGCCCCAGCATTTT.

J is TRBJ2-2 and V is TRBV9, with 7 bases lining up with TRBD1. The CDR3 length is 16 residues. Trimming at V came to 4 bases and at J to 3 bases, leaving 9 bases not matched to a gene. The V gene's germline CDR1 is SGDLS and CDR2 YYNGEE. CDR3 in amino acids: CASSPTMTGYTGELFF. In nucleotides, the CDR3 is TGTGCCAGCAGCCCCACAATGACAGGGTACACCGGGGAGCTGTTTTTT.

The chain employs TRBV10-3 and TRBJ1-3; D gene uncertain. Germline V gene lookup returns CDR1 ENHRY and CDR2 SYGVKD. V shed 6 bases and J shed 4 bases, with 10 bases lying between them. The CDR3 totals 13 residues. The CDR3 spells CAIRAPAGNTIYF. CDR3 DNA sequence: TGTGCCATCAGGGCCCCCGCGGGAAACACCATATATTTT.

The V gene is TRBV5-5, the J gene TRBJ2-2; D ambiguous. The germline gives CDR1 SGHKS, CDR2 YYEKEE (reference sequence). V shed 2 bases and J shed 7 bases, with 9 bases lying between them. This CDR3 comprises 13 residues. CDR3 sequence (DNA): TGTGCCAGCAGCTTAGTTGTCAGCGGGGAGCTGTTTTTT. Amino acid sequence: CASSLVVSGELFF.

The CDR3: CASSERNNVFPYGYTF. The CDR3 DNA follows: TGCGCCAGCAGTGAACGGAATAACGTATTCCCCTATGGCTACACCTTC. The chain couples TRBV10-1 to TRBJ1-2; D remains ambiguous. V was pared by 3 bases and J by 4 bases, with 18 bases between. The germline CDR1 and CDR2 sequences are WNHNN and SYGVQD (reference sequence). CDR3 size: 16 residues.

V usage is TRBV6-5 and J usage is TRBJ1-4; weak D call: TRBD1 (5 bases). CDR1 is MNHEY and CDR2 is SVGAGI in the germline V gene. Trimming pared 4 bases from V and 4 bases from J, leaving 13 bases between. The CDR3 spans 15 residues. CDR3 DNA: TGTGCCAGCAGTTCGCCGGGACTGAGTAATGAAAAACTGTTTTTT. Amino acids: CASSSPGLSNEKLFF.

The chain carries TRBV7-9 and TRBJ2-7; no clear D. The V gene lost 1 base and the J gene lost 2 bases, with 12 bases spanning the gap. The CDR3 is 15 residues long. CDR1 is SEHNR and CDR2 is FQNEAQ in the germline V gene (reference sequence). The CDR3 nucleotides read TGTGCCAGCAGCTTAGTAGATACAGTCCCCTACGAGCAGTACTTC. Residues: CASSLVDTVPYEQYF.

The chain couples TRBV4-3 to TRBJ2-3; the match to TRBD2 covers 7 bases. After removal of 0 bases from V and 5 bases from J, the junction contained 8 bases not matched to a gene. The CDR3 spans 16 residues. The V gene's germline CDR1 is LGHNA and CDR2 YSLEER. This CDR3 reads CASSQEGRGGIDTQYF. Written as DNA, the CDR3 is TGCGCCAGCAGCCAAGAAGGGCGCGGGGGAATAGATACGCAGTATTTT.

A single count supports this clone. The J gene is TRBJ2-7, the V gene TRBV4-1, with 7 bases fitting TRBD1. Germline loops: CDR1 MGHRA, CDR2 YSYEKL. The CDR3 runs 15 residues. J gave up 1 base and V 0 bases, and 3 bases lay outside the gene matches. Written as DNA, the CDR3 is TGCGCCAGCAGCCAAGAACAGGGGCTTTCCTACGAGCAGTACTTC. Protein sequence: CASSQEQGLSYEQYF.